This TCR beta chain came from a study of blood T cell repertoires in COVID-19. The wider study: Nucleic acid was either cDNA or gDNA, and it came from T cells, B-cell-depleted T cells, or PBMCs.

In the source study's methods: Nucleated cell counts were estimated from reference gene primer amplification. Measured with immunoSEQ multiplex PCR; TCRdb has only the in-frame clones, and not every one. That table is the source of V, J and clone size, and D and trimming were worked out from the DNA. The sample carries approximately 220,000 clones, 75% to 90% recorded once. CDR3 length equals 14 residues. V was pared by 4 bases and J by 7 bases, with 4 bases of the junction left unmatched. Germline assignment: CDR1 SGHTA and CDR2 FQGNSA. Adults between roughly 18 and 89 years of age took part from 24 US areas.

The sample comprised PBMCs or T cells enriched from blood (not recorded which). This receptor was identified in a woman between 18 and 29 years old in a cohort exposed to, infected with or recovered from COVID-19 (not recorded which). The rearrangement joins TRBV7-2 to TRBJ1-5, with 10 positions matching TRBD1. CDR3 in amino acids: CASSSDRGRQPQHF. Written as DNA, the CDR3 is TGTGCCAGCAGCTCGGACAGGGGGAGGCAGCCCCAGCATTTT. Complete variable domain (other parts from reference TRBV7-2 and TRBJ1-5): GAGVSQSPSNKVTEKGKDVELRCDPISGHTALYWYRQSLGQGLEFLIYFQGNSAPDKSGLPSDRFSAERTGGSVSTLTIQRTQQEDSAVYLCASSSDRGRQPQHFGDGTRLSIL.